A single sample is the source of the 27 T cell receptor beta chains below, sequenced in a study of identical twins. TCRdb re-called the 5' RACE reads through MiXCR, storing one row per CDR3 protein. In the table there are hundreds of thousands of distinct CDR3 sequences, over 8.5% of which are singletons. This sample was shared with a second study, whose subject was yellow fever vaccine responses in identical twins.

The sequenced material came from PBMCs. The receptors derive from a woman aged 18-29 years in good health.

This clonotype was recorded at least ten times. This chain links TRBV7-8 with TRBJ2-5, with 7 positions matching TRBD1. Trimming at V came to 2 bases and at J to 2 bases, leaving 11 bases not matched to a gene. The CDR3 consists of 17 residues. The germline gives CDR1 SGHVS, CDR2 FQNEAQ. The DNA for the CDR3 is TGTGCCAGCAGCTTATTGACTTTGTTGGGACAGCAAGAGACCCAGTACTTC. It yields the protein CASSLLTLLGQQETQYF.

This clonotype has ten or more counts. The gene calls are TRBV5-1 and TRBJ2-5, with a possible D match to TRBD2 (7 bases). V lost 0 bases and J 8 bases, leaving 17 bases between the germline ends. Germline V gene data show CDR1 as SGHRS and CDR2 as YFSETQ. The CDR3 is made up of 15 amino acids. The CDR3 loop is CASSLDGGPPGTQYF. CDR3 nucleotide sequence: TGCGCCAGCAGCTTGGACGGGGGGCCCCCCGGCACCCAGTACTTC.

Many counts were recorded for this clonotype. The J gene is TRBJ2-3, the V gene TRBV7-9; 12 nucleotides line up with TRBD1. Germline CDR1 SEHNR, CDR2 FQNEAQ (reference sequence). With 5 bases clipped from V and 4 bases from J, the junction kept 7 bases outside the gene matches. The CDR3 is 16 amino acids. CDR3 DNA sequence: TGTGCCAGCAGCCCCTGGGACAGGGGGCGGTCAGATACGCAGTATTTT. Residues: CASSPWDRGRSDTQYF.

This clonotype was found many times. One end of the junction does not line up with germline, which may come from a read error. The chain employs TRBV3-1 and TRBJ2-5; a possible D gene is TRBD1 (5 bases). This CDR3 is 12 amino acids long. Germline V CDR1 and CDR2: LGHDT, YNNKEL (reference sequence). DNA of the CDR3: TGTGCCAGCAGCCAAGGGGGCCCCTCGGTTGTCTTC. It is translated as CASSQGGPSVVF.

This clonotype was counted many times. This sequence joins TRBV5-1 and TRBJ2-7, with 7 bases aligning to TRBD1. Germline-derived CDR1 and CDR2 are SGHRS and YFSETQ. The V gene end was trimmed by 4 bases and the J gene end by 0 bases; junction bases not matched to a gene: 16. The CDR3 runs 18 residues. The CDR3 DNA is TGCGCCAGCAGCGCCAGACAGGGACGGGGCCCAAGCTCCTACGAGCAGTACTTC. Translating it yields CASSARQGRGPSSYEQYF. Full variable domain (rest looked up from reference TRBV5-1 and TRBJ2-7): KAGVTQTPRYLIKTRGQQVTLSCSPISGHRSVSWYQQTPGQGLQFLFEYFSETQRNKGNFPGRFSGRQFSNSRSEMNVSTLELGDSALYLCASSARQGRGPSSYEQYFGPGTRLTVT.

V is TRBV20-1 and J is TRBJ1-5; D uncertain. Germline CDR1 reads DFQATT; CDR2 reads SNEGSKA (reference sequence). V lost 1 base and J 4 bases, leaving 8 bases between the germline ends. This CDR3 contains 13 residues. The CDR3: CSARGDWNQPQHF. DNA of the CDR3: TGCAGTGCTAGAGGGGATTGGAATCAGCCCCAGCATTTT.

The chain is built from TRBV19 and TRBJ2-1; possibly TRBD1 for D (6 bases). Per germline, CDR1 LNHDA and CDR2 SQIVND (reference sequence). V lost 3 bases and J 1 base, leaving 13 bases between the germline ends. This CDR3 has 16 residues. CDR3 loop: CASSMSGGESYNEQFF. The CDR3 DNA follows: TGTGCCAGTAGTATGTCTGGGGGCGAATCCTACAATGAGCAGTTCTTC. The entire variable domain, with the rest obtained from reference TRBV19 and TRBJ2-1, is as follows: DGGITQSPKYLFRKEGQNVTLSCEQNLNHDAMYWYRQDPGQGLRLIYYSQIVNDFQKGDIAEGYSVSREKKESFPLTVTSAQKNPTAFYLCASSMSGGESYNEQFFGPGTRLTVL.

The table lists this clonotype with a few counts. The CDR3 bases are TGTGCCAGCAGCTTCTCGAGTTGGGCCGGGGAGCTGTTTTTT. Its protein product is CASSFSSWAGELFF. The chain carries TRBV11-2 and TRBJ2-2, with unresolved D. The length of the CDR3 is 14 residues. Per germline, CDR1 SGHAT and CDR2 FQNNGV. With 3 bases removed from V and 6 bases from J, the gap between germline ends came to 11 bases. Based on the CDR3 plus reference TRBV11-2 and TRBJ2-2, the full variable domain is EAGVAQSPRYKIIEKRQSVAFWCNPISGHATLYWYQQILGQGPKLLIQFQNNGVVDDSQLPKDRFSAERLKGVDSTLKIQPAKLEDSAVYLCASSFSSWAGELFFGEGSRLTVL.

This clonotype was recorded many times. The rearrangement links TRBV20-1 to TRBJ1-5; the match to TRBD1 covers 7 bases. This CDR3 spans 16 amino acids. Germline lookup yields CDR1 DFQATT and CDR2 SNEGSKA (reference sequence). V shed 2 bases and J 0 bases; nucleotides not matched to a gene: 7. CDR3 nucleotides: TGCAGTGCTAGACAGGGGGGTTTCGGTAGCAATCAGCCCCAGCATTTT. It codes for CSARQGGFGSNQPQHF.

This clonotype turned up a few times. The CDR3 protein is CASSYRGREQYF. For the CDR3, the DNA is TGTGCCAGCAGCTACCGGGGGCGCGAGCAGTACTTC. The rearrangement uses TRBV27 and TRBJ2-7; tentatively, D is TRBD1 or TRBD2 (6 bases each). Germline CDR1 reads MNHEY; CDR2 reads SMNVEV (reference sequence). V gave up 6 bases and J gave up 6 bases, with 12 bases separating them. The CDR3 covers 12 residues.

The V and J genes are TRBV7-8 and TRBJ2-6; D gene unclear. Germline V lookup: CDR1 SGHVS, CDR2 FQNEAQ. With 1 base removed from V and 3 bases from J, the gap between germline ends came to 7 bases. The CDR3 extends over 15 amino acids. Written as DNA, the CDR3 is TGTGCCAGCAGCTTAGGCGTGGGTGGGGCCAACGTCCTGACTTTC. Translated, it gives CASSLGVGGANVLTF. The variable domain in full, completed from reference TRBV7-8 and TRBJ2-6, reads GAGVSQSPRYKVAKRGQDVALRCDPISGHVSLFWYQQALGQGPEFLTYFQNEAQLDKSGLPSDRFFAERPEGSVSTLKIQRTQQEDSAVYLCASSLGVGGANVLTFGAGSRLTVL.

This clonotype turned up a few times. V usage is TRBV6-2 or TRBV6-3 and J usage is TRBJ2-2, with D unresolved. The germline CDR1 and CDR2 sequences are MNHEY and SVGEGT. The CDR3 sequence is 14 residues long. The V end lost 1 base, the J end lost 1 base, and 4 bases lay between the germline ends. CDR3 residues: CASSYLQNTGELFF. The CDR3 bases are TGTGCCAGCAGTTACTTACAGAACACCGGGGAGCTGTTTTTT.

The rearrangement joins TRBV28 to TRBJ1-5; tentative D call: TRBD1 (5 bases). CDR1 is MDHEN, CDR2 SYDVKM, per germline. V was trimmed by 5 bases and J by 3 bases, leaving 17 bases between them. The length of the CDR3 is 16 residues. Here the CDR3 reads CASSPILGQNNQPQHF. The CDR3 DNA reads as TGTGCCAGCAGTCCCATCCTCGGACAAAACAATCAGCCCCAGCATTTT.

This clonotype was detected a few times. The chain employs TRBV7-2 and TRBJ2-7, with D uncertain. Trimming removed 1 base at V and 2 bases at J, with 6 bases between. CDR3 length: 13 amino acids. CDR1 is SGHTA, CDR2 FQGNSA, per germline. CDR3 in DNA: TGTGCCAGCAGCTTAGGACACCCCTACGAGCAGTACTTC. Residues: CASSLGHPYEQYF.

This clonotype was seen many times. V usage is TRBV14 and J usage is TRBJ2-1; 10 bases map to TRBD2. Trimming removed 0 bases from V and 5 bases from J; junction bases left unmatched: 4. The CDR3 sequence is 16 residues long. CDR1 and CDR2 from the germline V gene are SGHDN and FVKESK. In DNA, the CDR3 is TGTGCCAGCAGCCAAGATCTAGCGGGGGCCAACAATGAGCAGTTCTTC. Translated: CASSQDLAGANNEQFF. Based on the CDR3 plus reference TRBV14 and TRBJ2-1, the full variable domain is EAGVTQFPSHSVIEKGQTVTLRCDPISGHDNLYWYRRVMGKEIKFLLHFVKESKQDESGMPNNRFLAERTGGTYSTLKVQPAELEDSGVYFCASSQDLAGANNEQFFGPGTRLTVL.

Concerning this clonotype: Germline is not matched at one junction end, which may reflect a read error. This sequence joins TRBV29-1 and TRBJ2-5; 9 bases map to TRBD2. This CDR3 is built from 13 residues. Germline V lookup: CDR1 SQVTM, CDR2 ANQGSEA. The CDR3, as DNA: TGCAGCGTTGAGGGACTAGCCCAAGAGATCCAGTACTTC. Protein product: CSVEGLAQEIQYF.

V gene TRBV7-2 combines with J gene TRBJ2-1; 7 nucleotides align to TRBD1. This CDR3 spans 14 amino acids. V dropped 2 bases and J dropped 3; count of bases not matched to a gene: 1. Germline CDR1 is SGHTA and CDR2 is FQGNSA. CDR3 residues: CASSLNRGYNEQFF. Here the CDR3 DNA reads TGTGCCAGCAGCTTAAACAGGGGCTACAATGAGCAGTTCTTC.

This clonotype turned up a few times. The chain carries TRBV29-1 and TRBJ2-1; D is unresolved. This CDR3 has 12 amino acids. Germline V gene lookup returns CDR1 SQVTM and CDR2 ANQGSEA. The ends were cut back, 7 bases at V and 10 bases at J, with 17 bases in the middle. The CDR3 region is CSANVGSREQFF. The DNA for the CDR3 is TGCAGCGCCAATGTTGGATCTAGGGAGCAGTTCTTC.

V is TRBV7-2 and J is TRBJ2-7; D uncertain. Per germline, CDR1 SGHTA and CDR2 FQGNSA. The CDR3 is 15 amino acids. Between the trimmed V and J ends, which lost 1 base and 0 bases, there was a span of 10 bases. The CDR3 coding sequence is TGTGCCAGCAGCTTAGAAGGCGAGAGCTCCTACGAGCAGTACTTC. Protein: CASSLEGESSYEQYF.

Only a few counts were recorded for this clonotype. The rearrangement uses TRBV11-2 and TRBJ2-2; TRBD1 agrees at 11 bases. There are 16 residues in the CDR3. Unmatched junction bases numbered 7, after V lost 7 bases and J lost 3 bases. CDR1 SGHAT and CDR2 FQNNGV come from the germline V gene. The CDR3 coding sequence is TGTGCCAGCACCAGTTGGGACAGGGGGTACACCGGGGAGCTGTTTTTT. It encodes CASTSWDRGYTGELFF.

This clonotype has ten or more counts. The CDR3 bases are TGTGCCAGCAGCTTAGCCCCGGGGGAGCAGTACTTC. It is translated as CASSLAPGEQYF. The chain couples TRBV7-9 to TRBJ2-7; D may be TRBD2 (5 bases). V lost 0 bases, J lost 7 bases, and 7 bases lay in between. CDR1 and CDR2 from the germline V gene are SEHNR and FQNEAQ (reference sequence). The length of the CDR3 is 12 residues.

A few counts support this clonotype. The chain employs TRBV3-1 and TRBJ2-5; the match to TRBD2 covers 8 bases. The CDR3 loop spans 16 amino acids. The V gene's germline CDR1 is LGHDT and CDR2 YNNKEL (reference sequence). Trimming removed 3 bases from V and 7 bases from J; junction bases left unmatched: 13. DNA of the CDR3: TGTGCCAGCAGCCACCTAAGGACTAGCCGGCGGGGGACCCAGTACTTC. As protein: CASSHLRTSRRGTQYF.

This clonotype was observed a few times. The DNA for the CDR3 is TGCAGTGCTAGCCGAGGGGACATTCAGTACTTC. Translating it yields CSASRGDIQYF. The V call is TRBV20-1, the J call TRBJ2-4; D tentatively fits TRBD1 or TRBD2 (5 bases each). The V end lost 3 bases, the J end lost 8 bases, and 8 bases lay between the germline ends. The CDR3 sequence is 11 residues long. CDR1 DFQATT and CDR2 SNEGSKA come from the germline V gene (reference sequence).

The chain joins TRBV20-1 to TRBJ2-1; maybe TRBD2 (5 bases). The CDR3 is 15 residues long. Looked up from germline, CDR1 is DFQATT and CDR2 is SNEGSKA (reference sequence). V lost 6 bases and J lost 5, with 20 bases in between. CDR3 region: CSAMSRSGSNNEQFF. DNA for the CDR3: TGCAGTGCCATGTCCCGGAGCGGCTCTAACAATGAGCAGTTCTTC.

Ten or more counts support this clonotype. The chain uses TRBV20-1 and TRBJ2-2, with 12 bases identical to TRBD2. V was pared by 6 bases and J by 5 bases, with 10 bases of the junction left unmatched. The germline gives CDR1 DFQATT, CDR2 SNEGSKA (reference sequence). The CDR3 spans 16 residues. In DNA, the CDR3 is TGCAGTGCCAAAGGACTAGCGGGGCCCTCAACCGGGGAGCTGTTTTTT. Translating it yields CSAKGLAGPSTGELFF.

This sequence joins TRBV20-1 and TRBJ2-7; D call uncertain. V was cut by 6 bases and J by 0 bases, with 9 bases left in between. CDR3 length: 12 residues. Germline lookup yields CDR1 DFQATT and CDR2 SNEGSKA (reference sequence). CDR3 sequence: CSAMTRSYEQYF. CDR3 DNA sequence: TGCAGTGCCATGACCCGCTCCTACGAGCAGTACTTC.

The table lists this clonotype with many counts. The gene calls are TRBV5-1 and TRBJ2-2, with D possibly TRBD2 on 5 matching bases. Germline CDR1 reads SGHRS; CDR2 reads YFSETQ. CDR3 length: 13 amino acids. V was cut by 0 bases and J by 6 bases, with 6 bases left in between. In nucleotides, the CDR3 is TGCGCCAGCAGCTTGGAGGGAGCCGGGGAGCTGTTTTTT. Protein product: CASSLEGAGELFF.